These 5 T cell receptor beta chains were sequenced from one sample in a study of blood T cell repertoires in COVID-19. Libraries were prepared by immunoSEQ multiplex PCR; TCRdb keeps only in-frame clonotypes and omits some of them. This table has about 250,000 clones, 86% appearing once. Sequenced material: peripheral blood. These receptors were taken from a woman in her fifties or sixties who had recovered from COVID-19.

V and J are TRBV7-2 and TRBJ2-1, with TRBD2 matching over 8 bases. V gave up 3 bases and J gave up 8 bases; unmatched junction bases: 9. Germline CDR1 and CDR2: SGHTA and FQGNSA. The CDR3 sequence is 15 residues long. The CDR3 DNA reads as TGTGCCAGCAGCTTGCGGGGGGCTGGTAGGGATGAGCAGTTCTTC. Protein: CASSLRGAGRDEQFF.

The rearrangement joins TRBV6-1 to TRBJ1-4, with D unclear. The CDR3 sequence is 12 residues long. Deletions cut 2 bases from V and 15 bases from J, with 13 bases between. The germline V gene has CDR1 MNHNS and CDR2 SASEGT. The CDR3, as DNA: TGTGCCAGCAGTGAATGGAACAGCTCAATGTTTTTT. Protein sequence: CASSEWNSSMFF.

This clone appeared a single time. The rearrangement joins TRBV14 to TRBJ1-6, with 7 bases identical to TRBD1. Germline lookup yields CDR1 SGHDN and CDR2 FVKESK. The CDR3 is made up of 15 amino acids. With V trimmed by 5 bases and J by 4 bases, 5 bases remained unmatched. Here the CDR3 reads CASSARQGYNSPLHF. The CDR3 DNA reads as TGTGCCAGCAGCGCCCGACAGGGTTATAATTCACCCCTCCACTTT.

The chain couples TRBV11-1 to TRBJ2-7; D might be TRBD2 (5 bases). The CDR3 contains 14 residues. Trimming took off 4 bases at V and 2 bases at J, with 12 bases between the two ends. Germline loops: CDR1 SGHAT, CDR2 FQDESV (reference sequence). The CDR3 DNA reads TGTGCCAGCAGCTCGCGGACTCGAGCCTACGAGCAGTACTTC. Amino acid sequence: CASSSRTRAYEQYF.

The chain combines TRBV6-5 with TRBJ1-2; D may be TRBD1 (6 bases). In germline, CDR1 is MNHEY, CDR2 SVGAGI. V lost 7 bases, J lost 4 bases, and 16 bases lay in between. The CDR3 extends over 14 amino acids. The CDR3: CASTGRGVFYGYTF. For the CDR3, the DNA is TGTGCCAGCACGGGGAGGGGGGTCTTCTATGGCTACACCTTC.